A selection of T cell receptor beta chains follows, all from one sample in a study of blood T cell repertoires in COVID-19. Sequencing was performed with immunoSEQ multiplex PCR; in TCRdb, only in-frame clones are kept and a portion is missing. Counted here are over 250,000 clones, roughly 92% occurring once; the ten biggest clones make up approximately 2.1%. The source material was peripheral blood. Receptor source: a woman between 25 and 40 years old with COVID-19, enrolled during active disease. The CDR3 runs from the conserved cysteine through the conserved F or W. The order of the fields is J gene, V gene, D gene, clone size, CDR3 protein, CDR3 DNA. A D gene is named only where the DNA matches it firmly. Expanded clones are given a class, and other clones once, few, many or no size at all.

>TRBJ1-2|TRBV2|TRBD1|once
CASRAWDRGYGYTF
TGTGCCAGCAGAGCCTGGGACAGGGGATATGGCTACACCTTC
>TRBJ1-1|TRBV6-5|-|-
CASHRFNTEAFF
TGTGCCAGCCATAGATTTAACACTGAAGCTTTCTTT
>TRBJ1-6|TRBV19|TRBD1|few
CASSPRRTGWGLPVGDSPLHF
TGTGCCAGTAGTCCCCGACGGACAGGGTGGGGATTACCGGTCGGTGATTCACCCCTCCACTTT
>TRBJ1-4|TRBV7-9|-|-
CASSSRREAEKLFF
TGTGCCAGCAGTTCTCGCCGGGAGGCTGAAAAACTGTTTTTT
>TRBJ2-3|TRBV9|TRBD2|-
CASRRGKREQGDTQYF
TGTGCCAGCCGTCGGGGGAAGCGGGAGCAAGGAGATACGCAGTATTTT
>TRBJ1-5|TRBV11-2|TRBD1|-
CASSPTGGGQPQHF
TGTGCCAGCAGCCCAACAGGGGGAGGGCAGCCCCAGCATTTT
>TRBJ2-1|TRBV12-1|-|-
CASSSVPGLGGWVNEQFF
TGTGCCAGCAGCTCGGTCCCGGGACTAGGTGGTTGGGTCAATGAGCAGTTCTTC
>TRBJ2-6|TRBV19|-|once
CASGRGSGANVLTF
TGTGCCAGCGGACGGGGCTCTGGGGCCAACGTCCTGACTTTC
>TRBJ2-1|TRBV9|TRBD2|-
CASSVATGEGHEQFF
TGTGCCAGCAGCGTAGCTACGGGGGAGGGCCATGAGCAGTTCTTC
>TRBJ2-2|TRBV28|-|-
CASSWGGVDTGELFF
TGTGCCAGCAGTTGGGGCGGGGTGGACACCGGGGAGCTGTTTTTT
>TRBJ2-7|TRBV15|TRBD2|-
CATSRVASGTYEQYF
TGTGCCACCAGCAGAGTCGCTAGCGGGACTTACGAGCAGTACTTC
>TRBJ2-1|TRBV12-3/TRBV12-4|-|-
CASRPTGTEQFF
TGTGCCAGCAGACCGACAGGTACTGAGCAGTTCTTC
>TRBJ1-5|TRBV9|-|-
CASSVGPENSNQPQHF
TGTGCCAGCAGCGTTGGCCCGGAGAATAGCAATCAGCCCCAGCATTTT
>TRBJ2-2|TRBV10-3|-|once
CAISKTTGSGELFF
TGTGCCATCAGCAAAACTACAGGGTCCGGGGAGCTGTTTTTT
>TRBJ2-1|TRBV9|-|-
CASSVEGALAGYNEQFF
TGTGCCAGCAGCGTAGAGGGGGCCCTAGCGGGCTACAATGAGCAGTTCTTC
>TRBJ2-3|TRBV19|-|-
CAIGSTDTQYF
TGTGCCATCGGGAGCACAGATACGCAGTATTTT